One and the same sample provided the 15 T cell receptor beta chains below, sequenced in a study of T cell responses to AZD1222 COVID-19 vaccine. Profiled with immunoSEQ multiplex PCR; TCRdb holds only in-frame clones, not every one. The table lists about 120,000 clones, around 90% of them singletons, with more than 3.5% in the top ten. The sample was peripheral blood, taken 28 days after the second dose of the MenACWY control vaccine. The receptors were sampled from an adult who received the MenACWY meningococcal vaccine as a control.

The chain couples TRBV19 to TRBJ2-2; D possibly corresponds to TRBD1 (6 bases). The CDR3 is made up of 16 amino acids. Germline CDR1 is LNHDA and CDR2 is SQIVND (reference sequence). V was clipped by 7 bases and J by 0 bases, with 15 bases between them. The CDR3 DNA sequence: TGTGCCAGTATTTTCGGGCAGGGGCCGAACACCGGGGAGCTGTTTTTT. It codes for CASIFGQGPNTGELFF.

This chain joins TRBV18 and TRBJ1-4; 7 bases line up with TRBD1. This CDR3 has 16 amino acids. J lost 3 bases, V lost 6 bases, and 10 bases had no gene match. Germline V gene sequence: CDR1 KGHSH, CDR2 LQKENI. CDR3 nucleotide sequence: TGTGCCAGCTCCCGGGGACAGTCCATGGCTAATGAAAAACTGTTTTTT. As protein: CASSRGQSMANEKLFF.

The chain is built from TRBV19 and TRBJ1-3; D possibly corresponds to TRBD1 (5 bases). Trimming removed 3 bases at V and 4 bases at J, with 10 bases between. This CDR3 has 14 residues. Looked up from germline, CDR1 is LNHDA and CDR2 is SQIVND (reference sequence). For the CDR3, the DNA is TGTGCCAGTAGTATCGACAGTGGGGGAAACACCATATATTTT. Translated: CASSIDSGGNTIYF.

Details on this clone: At the DNA level, this CDR3 is encoded by other sequences in the same sample as well. V is TRBV5-1 and J is TRBJ2-3; D ambiguous. V lost 0 bases and J lost 6, with 5 bases in between. This CDR3 is built from 12 residues. Germline CDR1 reads SGHRS; CDR2 reads YFSETQ. CDR3 protein: CASSLEADTQYF. Here the CDR3 DNA reads TGCGCCAGCAGCTTGGAGGCGGATACGCAGTATTTT.

This clone was observed once. This sequence joins TRBV18 and TRBJ2-1; 8 bases map to TRBD2. Trimming at V came to 2 bases and at J to 5 bases, leaving 8 bases not matched to a gene. This CDR3 is built from 16 residues. Germline values: CDR1 KGHSH, CDR2 LQKENI. This CDR3 reads CASSPSRGGRDNEQFF. As DNA, the CDR3 is TGTGCCAGCTCACCAAGCCGGGGGGGCCGAGACAATGAGCAGTTCTTC. Combining the CDR3 with reference TRBV18 and TRBJ2-1 gives the whole variable domain NAGVMQNPRHLVRRRGQEARLRCSPMKGHSHVYWYRQLPEEGLKFMVYLQKENIIDESGMPKERFSAEFPKEGPSILRIQQVVRGDSAAYFCASSPSRGGRDNEQFFGPGTRLTVL.

This sequence joins TRBV5-6 and TRBJ1-6, with D maybe TRBD1 (5 bases). Trimming cost V 4 bases and J 4 bases, with 12 bases left between them. Germline V gene lookup returns CDR1 SGHDT and CDR2 YYEEEE. The CDR3 contains 15 residues. CDR3: CASSAWGGYNSPLHF. DNA for the CDR3: TGTGCCAGCAGCGCCTGGGGGGGGTATAATTCACCCCTCCACTTT.

This clone has only one observation. J is TRBJ2-1 and V is TRBV9, with no clear D. The germline V gene has CDR1 SGDLS and CDR2 YYNGEE. The length of the CDR3 is 13 residues. The V end lost 3 bases, the J end lost 9 bases, and 13 bases lay between the germline ends. The CDR3 nucleotides are TGTGCCAGCAGCGGTAGGTCTGATAGTGAGCAGTTCTTC. It is translated as CASSGRSDSEQFF.

This clone has only one observation. V and J are TRBV4-3 and TRBJ2-6, with a possible D match to TRBD1 (6 bases). The germline gives CDR1 LGHNA, CDR2 YSLEER. V was shortened by 0 bases and J by 0 bases, with 15 bases between the two germline ends. The CDR3 extends over 19 amino acids. This CDR3 reads CASSQDGQGYSSGANVLTF. DNA of the CDR3: TGCGCCAGCAGCCAAGATGGGCAGGGGTATTCCTCTGGGGCCAACGTCCTGACTTTC.

This chain uses TRBV5-1 with TRBJ2-5; D gene ambiguous. The germline V and J ends were trimmed by 8 bases and 4 bases, with 6 bases remaining between them. From germline, CDR1 is SGHRS and CDR2 YFSETQ. The CDR3 sequence is 10 residues long. CDR3 sequence reads: CARAGETQYF. The CDR3 DNA is TGCGCCAGGGCAGGAGAGACCCAGTACTTC. The full variable domain, rest sourced from reference TRBV5-1 and TRBJ2-5, is KAGVTQTPRYLIKTRGQQVTLSCSPISGHRSVSWYQQTPGQGLQFLFEYFSETQRNKGNFPGRFSGRQFSNSRSEMNVSTLELGDSALYLCARAGETQYFGPGTRLLVL.

This rearrangement joins TRBV29-1 to TRBJ1-1; the match to TRBD1 covers 12 bases. J lost 6 bases, V lost 6 bases, and 8 bases had no gene match. Germline V gene data show CDR1 as SQVTM and CDR2 as ANQGSEA. This CDR3 spans 14 amino acids. The CDR3 reads CSVVWGQGASEAFF. The CDR3 DNA reads as TGCAGCGTAGTTTGGGGACAGGGGGCTTCTGAAGCTTTCTTT.

CDR3 bases: TGCAGCGTTGAAGAGCGAGGGGGCTCGAACACCGGGGAGCTGTTTTTT. Residues: CSVEERGGSNTGELFF. The J gene is TRBJ2-2, the V gene TRBV29-1; 7 positions agree with TRBD1. The trim removed 0 bases at V and 0 bases at J, leaving 4 bases unmatched. This CDR3 contains 16 residues. Per germline, CDR1 SQVTM and CDR2 ANQGSEA.

The V and J genes are TRBV12-3 or TRBV12-4 and TRBJ2-6, with D uncertain. Trimming stripped 6 bases from V and 1 base from J, with 4 bases between. The CDR3 sequence is 13 residues long. This chain's CDR3 is CASRVSGANVLTF. DNA of the CDR3: TGTGCCAGCAGAGTGTCTGGGGCCAACGTCCTGACTTTC.

V usage is TRBV28 and J usage is TRBJ2-1; TRBD1 might be the D (5 bases). Germline V lookup: CDR1 MDHEN, CDR2 SYDVKM. Trimming took off 3 bases at V and 5 bases at J, with 8 bases between the two ends. The length of the CDR3 is 13 residues. The CDR3 region has the DNA TGTGCCAGCAGTTTTCTAGGGGACAATGAGCAGTTCTTC. The encoded protein is CASSFLGDNEQFF.

This sequence joins TRBV7-3 and TRBJ2-1; TRBD2 matches 7 bases. Trimming removed 2 bases from V and 4 bases from J; junction bases left unmatched: 2. Germline CDR1 and CDR2: SGHTA and FQGTGA. The CDR3 has 14 residues. The CDR3 DNA is TGTGCCAGCAGCTTAGCGGGAGATTACAATGAGCAGTTCTTC. Translating gives CASSLAGDYNEQFF.

This clone was seen just once. The gene calls are TRBV5-6 and TRBJ2-7, with D unresolved. Trimming left V 1 base short and J 3 bases short, with 5 bases between. CDR1 is SGHDT and CDR2 is YYEEEE in the germline V gene. The length of the CDR3 is 12 residues. This CDR3 reads CASSLWRYEQYF. DNA for the CDR3: TGTGCCAGCAGCTTGTGGCGCTACGAGCAGTACTTC.